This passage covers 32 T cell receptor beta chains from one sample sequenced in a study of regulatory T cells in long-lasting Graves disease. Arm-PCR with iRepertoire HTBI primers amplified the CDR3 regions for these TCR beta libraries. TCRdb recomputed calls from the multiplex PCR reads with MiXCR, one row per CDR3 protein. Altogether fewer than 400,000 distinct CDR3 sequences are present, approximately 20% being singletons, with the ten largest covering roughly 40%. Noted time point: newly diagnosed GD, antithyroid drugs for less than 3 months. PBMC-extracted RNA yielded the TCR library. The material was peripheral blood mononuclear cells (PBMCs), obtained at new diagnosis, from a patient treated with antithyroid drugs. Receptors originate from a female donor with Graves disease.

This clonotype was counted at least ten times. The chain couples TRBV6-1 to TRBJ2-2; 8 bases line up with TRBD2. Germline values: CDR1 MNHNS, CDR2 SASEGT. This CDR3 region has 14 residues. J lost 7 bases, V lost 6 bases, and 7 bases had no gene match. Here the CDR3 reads CASRSGGPGGELFF. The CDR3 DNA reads TGTGCCAGCAGATCGGGAGGGCCGGGCGGGGAGCTGTTTTTT.

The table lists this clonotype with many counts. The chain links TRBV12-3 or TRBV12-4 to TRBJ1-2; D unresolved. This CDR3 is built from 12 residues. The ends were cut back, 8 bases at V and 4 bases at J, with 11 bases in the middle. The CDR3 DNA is TGTGCCAGCCGCACGCAGTTCTATGGCTACACCTTC. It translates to CASRTQFYGYTF.

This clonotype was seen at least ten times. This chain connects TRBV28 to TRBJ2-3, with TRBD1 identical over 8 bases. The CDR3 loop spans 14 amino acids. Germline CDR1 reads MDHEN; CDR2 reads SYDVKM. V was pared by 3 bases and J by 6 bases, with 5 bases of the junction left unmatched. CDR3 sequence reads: CASSFDRGADTQYF. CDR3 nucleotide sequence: TGTGCCAGCAGTTTCGACAGGGGAGCGGATACGCAGTATTTT.

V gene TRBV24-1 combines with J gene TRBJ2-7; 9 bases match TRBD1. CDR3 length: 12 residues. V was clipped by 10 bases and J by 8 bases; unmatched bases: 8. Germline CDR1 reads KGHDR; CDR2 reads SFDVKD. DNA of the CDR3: TGTGCCACTCGGGACAGGGCCCTCAAGCAGTACTTC. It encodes CATRDRALKQYF.

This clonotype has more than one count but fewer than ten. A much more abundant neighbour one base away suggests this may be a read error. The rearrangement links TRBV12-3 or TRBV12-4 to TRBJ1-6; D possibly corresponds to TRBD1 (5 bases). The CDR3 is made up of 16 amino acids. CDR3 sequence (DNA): TGTGCCAGCAGTCCCATTTCGGGGGGTGGGAATTCACCCCCCCACTTT. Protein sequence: CASSPISGGGNSPPHF.

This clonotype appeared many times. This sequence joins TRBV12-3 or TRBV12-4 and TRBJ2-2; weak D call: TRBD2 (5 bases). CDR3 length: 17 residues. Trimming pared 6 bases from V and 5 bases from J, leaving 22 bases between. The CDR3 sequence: CASSPGLHELGTGELFF. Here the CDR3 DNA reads TGTGCCAGCAGCCCTGGACTTCACGAACTGGGGACCGGGGAGCTGTTTTTT.

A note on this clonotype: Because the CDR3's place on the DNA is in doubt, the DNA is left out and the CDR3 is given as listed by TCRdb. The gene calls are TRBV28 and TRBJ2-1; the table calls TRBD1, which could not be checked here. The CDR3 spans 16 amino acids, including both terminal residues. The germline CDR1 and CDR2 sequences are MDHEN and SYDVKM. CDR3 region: CASSLFLSGPGNEQFF.

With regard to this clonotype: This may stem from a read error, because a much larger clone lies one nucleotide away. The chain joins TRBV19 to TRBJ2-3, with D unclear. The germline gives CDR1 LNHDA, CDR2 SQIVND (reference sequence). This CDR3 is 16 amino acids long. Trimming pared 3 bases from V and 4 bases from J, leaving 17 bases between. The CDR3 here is CASSMWVSSIADTQYF. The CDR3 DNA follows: TGTGCCAGTAGTATGTGGGTATCCTCTATTGCAGATACGCAGTATTTT.

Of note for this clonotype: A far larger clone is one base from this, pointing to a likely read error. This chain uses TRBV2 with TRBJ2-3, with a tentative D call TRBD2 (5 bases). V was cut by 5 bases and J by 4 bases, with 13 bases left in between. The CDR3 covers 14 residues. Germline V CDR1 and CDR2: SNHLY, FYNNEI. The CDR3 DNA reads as TGTGCCAGCAGTTTAGCGTCTGTCGCAGATACGCAGTATTTT. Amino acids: CASSLASVADTQYF.

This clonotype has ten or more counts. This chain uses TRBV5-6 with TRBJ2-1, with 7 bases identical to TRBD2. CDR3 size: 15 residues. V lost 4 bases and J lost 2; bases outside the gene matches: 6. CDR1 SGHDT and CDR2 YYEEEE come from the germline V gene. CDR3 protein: CASSLLARPYNEQFF. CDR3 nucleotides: TGTGCCAGCAGCCTACTAGCGAGGCCCTACAATGAGCAGTTCTTC. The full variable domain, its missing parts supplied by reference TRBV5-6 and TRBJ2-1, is DAGVTQSPTHLIKTRGQQVTLRCSPKSGHDTVSWYQQALGQGPQFIFQYYEEEERQRGNFPDRFSGHQFPNYSSELNVNALLLGDSALYLCASSLLARPYNEQFFGPGTRLTVL.

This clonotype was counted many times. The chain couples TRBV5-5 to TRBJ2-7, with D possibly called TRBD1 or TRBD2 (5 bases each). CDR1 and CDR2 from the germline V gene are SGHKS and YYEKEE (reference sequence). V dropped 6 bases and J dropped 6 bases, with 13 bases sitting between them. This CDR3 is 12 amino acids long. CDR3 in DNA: TGTGCCAGCACCCTTCCAGGGACCGAGCAGTACTTC. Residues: CASTLPGTEQYF.

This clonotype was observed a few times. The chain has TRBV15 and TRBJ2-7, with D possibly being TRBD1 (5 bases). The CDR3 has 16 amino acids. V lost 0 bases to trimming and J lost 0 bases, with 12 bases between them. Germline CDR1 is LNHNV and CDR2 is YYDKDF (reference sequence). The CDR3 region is CATSRDRRTSSYEQYF. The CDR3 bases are TGTGCCACCAGCAGAGATCGCCGGACATCCTCCTACGAGCAGTACTTC.

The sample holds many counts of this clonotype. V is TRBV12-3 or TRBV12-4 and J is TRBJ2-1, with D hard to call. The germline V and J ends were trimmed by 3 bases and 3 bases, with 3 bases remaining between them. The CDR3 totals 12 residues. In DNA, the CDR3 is TGTGCCAGCAGTTTCCTCTACAATGAGCAGTTCTTC. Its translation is CASSFLYNEQFF.

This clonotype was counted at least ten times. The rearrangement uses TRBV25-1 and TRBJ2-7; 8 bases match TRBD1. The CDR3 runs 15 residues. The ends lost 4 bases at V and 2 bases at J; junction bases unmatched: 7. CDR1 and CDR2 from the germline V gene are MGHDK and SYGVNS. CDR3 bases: TGTGCCAGCAGTGCCTTAGCAGGGGGCACCTACGAGCAGTACTTC. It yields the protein CASSALAGGTYEQYF.

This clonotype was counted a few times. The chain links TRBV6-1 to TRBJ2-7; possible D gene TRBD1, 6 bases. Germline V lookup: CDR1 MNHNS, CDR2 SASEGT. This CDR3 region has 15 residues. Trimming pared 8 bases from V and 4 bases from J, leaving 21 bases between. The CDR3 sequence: CASRPRGDRTYEQYF. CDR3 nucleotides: TGTGCCAGCCGACCTAGGGGCGACAGGACTTACGAGCAGTACTTC.

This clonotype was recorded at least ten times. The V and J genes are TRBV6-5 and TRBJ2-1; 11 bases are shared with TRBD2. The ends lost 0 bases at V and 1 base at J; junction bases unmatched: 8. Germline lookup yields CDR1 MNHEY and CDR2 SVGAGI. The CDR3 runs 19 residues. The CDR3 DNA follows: TGTGCCAGCAGTTACTCGAGTGGGACTAGCGGAATTTCCTACAATGAGCAGTTCTTC. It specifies CASSYSSGTSGISYNEQFF.

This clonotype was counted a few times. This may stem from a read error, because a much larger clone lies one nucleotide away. This chain's CDR3 is CAVSETVTGELFF. The DNA for the CDR3 is TGTGCCGTCAGTGAGACAGTTACCGGGGAGCTGTTTTTT. V gene TRBV10-3 combines with J gene TRBJ2-2; possible D gene TRBD1, 5 bases. Per the germline V gene, CDR1 is ENHRY and CDR2 is SYGVKD. The CDR3 runs 13 residues.

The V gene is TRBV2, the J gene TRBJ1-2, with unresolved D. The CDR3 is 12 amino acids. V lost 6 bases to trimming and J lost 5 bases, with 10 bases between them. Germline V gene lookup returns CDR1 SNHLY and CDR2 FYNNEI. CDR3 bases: TGTGCCAGCAGGGCCCCACCTTATGGCTACACCTTC. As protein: CASRAPPYGYTF.

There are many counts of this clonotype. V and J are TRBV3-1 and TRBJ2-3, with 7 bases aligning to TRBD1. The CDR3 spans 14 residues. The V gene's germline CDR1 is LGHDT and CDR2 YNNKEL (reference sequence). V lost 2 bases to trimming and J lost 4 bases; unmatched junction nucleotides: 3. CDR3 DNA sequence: TGTGCCAGCAGCCAACATACAGGGGCAGATACGCAGTATTTT. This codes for CASSQHTGADTQYF.

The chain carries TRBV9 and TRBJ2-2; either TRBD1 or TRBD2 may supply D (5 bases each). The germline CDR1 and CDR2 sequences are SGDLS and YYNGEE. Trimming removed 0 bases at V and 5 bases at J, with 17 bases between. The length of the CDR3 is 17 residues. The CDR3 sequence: CASSVDLGPPQTGELFF. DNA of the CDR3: TGTGCCAGCAGCGTAGACCTGGGACCGCCACAAACCGGGGAGCTGTTTTTT.

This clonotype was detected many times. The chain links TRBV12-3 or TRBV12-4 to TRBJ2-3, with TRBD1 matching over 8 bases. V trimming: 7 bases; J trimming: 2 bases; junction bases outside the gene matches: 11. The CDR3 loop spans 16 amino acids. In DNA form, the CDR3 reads TGTGCCAGCACAACCCCGGGACAGGAGAACACAGATACGCAGTATTTT. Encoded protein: CASTTPGQENTDTQYF.

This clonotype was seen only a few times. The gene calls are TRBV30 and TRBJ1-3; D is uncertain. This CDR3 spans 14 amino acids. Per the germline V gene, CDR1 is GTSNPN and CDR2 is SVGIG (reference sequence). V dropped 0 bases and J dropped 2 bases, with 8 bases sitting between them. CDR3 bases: TGTGCCTGGAGTGTAATCGGTCCTGGAAACACCATATATTTT. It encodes CAWSVIGPGNTIYF.

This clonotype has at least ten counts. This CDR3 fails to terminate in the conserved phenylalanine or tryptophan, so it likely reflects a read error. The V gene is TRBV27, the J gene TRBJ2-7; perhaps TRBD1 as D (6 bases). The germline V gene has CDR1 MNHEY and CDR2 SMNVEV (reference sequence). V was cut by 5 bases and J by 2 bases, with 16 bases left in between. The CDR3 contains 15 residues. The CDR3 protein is CASSPSNHRAYEQYL. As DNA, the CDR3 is TGTGCCAGCAGTCCATCCAATCACAGGGCCTACGAGCAGTACCTC.

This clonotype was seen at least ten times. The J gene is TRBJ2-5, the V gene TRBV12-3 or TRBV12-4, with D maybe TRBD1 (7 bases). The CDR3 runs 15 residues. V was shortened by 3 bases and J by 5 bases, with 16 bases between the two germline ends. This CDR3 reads CASSFGQGGGETQYF. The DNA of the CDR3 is TGTGCCAGCAGTTTCGGGCAGGGGGGTGGGGAGACCCAGTACTTC.

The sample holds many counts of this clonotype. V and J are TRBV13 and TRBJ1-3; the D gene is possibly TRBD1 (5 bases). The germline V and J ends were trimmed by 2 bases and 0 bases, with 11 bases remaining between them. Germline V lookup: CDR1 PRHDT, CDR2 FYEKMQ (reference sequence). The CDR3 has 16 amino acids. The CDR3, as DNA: TGTGCCAGCAGCTTACTTAGGACAACCTCTGGAAACACCATATATTTT. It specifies CASSLLRTTSGNTIYF.

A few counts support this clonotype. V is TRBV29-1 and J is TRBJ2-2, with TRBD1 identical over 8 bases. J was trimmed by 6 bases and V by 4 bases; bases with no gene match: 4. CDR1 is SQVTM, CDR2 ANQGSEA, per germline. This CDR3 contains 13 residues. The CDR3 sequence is CSVGRDRSGELFF. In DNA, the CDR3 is TGCAGCGTTGGCCGGGACAGGTCCGGGGAGCTGTTTTTT.

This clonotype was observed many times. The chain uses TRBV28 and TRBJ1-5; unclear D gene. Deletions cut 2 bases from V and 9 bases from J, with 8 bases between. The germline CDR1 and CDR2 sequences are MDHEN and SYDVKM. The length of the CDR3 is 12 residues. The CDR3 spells CASSLMGRPQHF. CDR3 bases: TGTGCCAGCAGTTTAATGGGGAGGCCCCAGCATTTT.

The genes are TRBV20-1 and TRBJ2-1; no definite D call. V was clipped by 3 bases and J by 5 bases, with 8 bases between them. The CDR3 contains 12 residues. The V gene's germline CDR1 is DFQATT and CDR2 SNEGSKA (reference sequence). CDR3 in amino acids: CSASTVDNEQFF. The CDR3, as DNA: TGCAGTGCTAGTACGGTCGACAATGAGCAGTTCTTC.

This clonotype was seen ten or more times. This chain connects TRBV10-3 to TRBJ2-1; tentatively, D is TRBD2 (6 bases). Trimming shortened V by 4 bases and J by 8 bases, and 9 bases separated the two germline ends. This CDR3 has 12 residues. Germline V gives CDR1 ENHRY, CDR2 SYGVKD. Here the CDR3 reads CAISAWEDEQFF. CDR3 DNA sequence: TGTGCCATCAGTGCGTGGGAGGATGAGCAGTTCTTC.

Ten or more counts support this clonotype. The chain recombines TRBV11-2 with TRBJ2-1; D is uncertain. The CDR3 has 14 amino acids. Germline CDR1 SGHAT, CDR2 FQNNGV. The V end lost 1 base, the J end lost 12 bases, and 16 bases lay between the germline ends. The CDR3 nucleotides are TGTGCCAGCAGCTTAGTTATTTCGGTGATAGGGCAGTTCTTC. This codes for CASSLVISVIGQFF.

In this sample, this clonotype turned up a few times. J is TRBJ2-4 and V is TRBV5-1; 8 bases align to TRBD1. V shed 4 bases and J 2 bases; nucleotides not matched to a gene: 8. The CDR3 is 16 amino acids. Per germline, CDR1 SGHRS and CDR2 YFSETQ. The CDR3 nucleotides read TGCGCCAGCAGCACGACAGGGGACGTAACCAAAAACATTCAGTACTTC. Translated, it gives CASSTTGDVTKNIQYF.

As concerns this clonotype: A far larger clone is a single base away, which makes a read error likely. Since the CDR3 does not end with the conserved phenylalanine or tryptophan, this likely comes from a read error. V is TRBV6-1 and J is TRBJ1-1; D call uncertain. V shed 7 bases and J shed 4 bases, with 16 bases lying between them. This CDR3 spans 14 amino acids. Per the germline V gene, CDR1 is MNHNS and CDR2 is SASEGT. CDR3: CASTPESGITEAFS. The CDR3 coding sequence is TGTGCCAGCACCCCGGAATCGGGGATCACTGAAGCTTTCTCT.